The clone carrying this T cell receptor beta chain was seen many times. Antigen: not known. The data were taken from a study of T cells in Graves' hyperthyroidism and ophthalmopathy. The TCR beta CDR3 regions underwent amplification using RNA transcripts as the source. TCR CDR3 underwent first-round RT-PCR with the HTBI primer set. Each CDR3 protein is one row after TCRdb ran MiXCR on the multiplex PCR reads. The table has about 250,000 distinct CDR3 sequences, roughly 22% seen once; the top ten hold approximately 35%. This CDR3 region has 18 residues. Germline values: CDR1 SGHDN, CDR2 FVKESK. V lost 1 base to trimming and J lost 4 bases; unmatched junction nucleotides: 12. Study results and caveats: Most thyroid-expanded clonotypes above 0.001 were also found in blood. Separating ophthalmopathy from stable hyperthyroidism was achieved by a 13 V-J model.

This clonotype was obtained from a woman aged 40 to 50 with Graves' ophthalmopathy. This rearrangement joins TRBV14 to TRBJ2-5, with 10 bases that match TRBD2. Sequenced sample: blood. The CDR3 reads CASSQARSGRALGETQYF. The CDR3 nucleotides are TGTGCCAGCAGCCAAGCTCGGAGCGGGAGGGCCCTCGGAGAGACCCAGTACTTC.